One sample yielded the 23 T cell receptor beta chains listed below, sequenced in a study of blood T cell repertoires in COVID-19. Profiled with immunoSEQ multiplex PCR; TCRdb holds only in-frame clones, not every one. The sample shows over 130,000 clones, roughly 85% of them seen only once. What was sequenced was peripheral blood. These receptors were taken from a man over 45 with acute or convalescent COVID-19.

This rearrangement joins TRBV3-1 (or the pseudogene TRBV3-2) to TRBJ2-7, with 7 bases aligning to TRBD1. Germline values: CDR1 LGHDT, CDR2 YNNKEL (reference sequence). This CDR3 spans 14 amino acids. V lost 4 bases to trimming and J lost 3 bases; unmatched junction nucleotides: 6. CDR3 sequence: CASSRQTGSYEQYF. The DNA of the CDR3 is TGTGCCAGCAGCCGGCAGACAGGGAGCTACGAGCAGTACTTC.

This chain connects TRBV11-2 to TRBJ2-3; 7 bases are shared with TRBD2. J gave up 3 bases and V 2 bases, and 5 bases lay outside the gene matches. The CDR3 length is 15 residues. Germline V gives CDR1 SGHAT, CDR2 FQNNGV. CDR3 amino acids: CASSLLGGRTDTQYF. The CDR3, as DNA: TGTGCCAGCAGCTTATTAGGCGGGAGAACAGATACGCAGTATTTT.

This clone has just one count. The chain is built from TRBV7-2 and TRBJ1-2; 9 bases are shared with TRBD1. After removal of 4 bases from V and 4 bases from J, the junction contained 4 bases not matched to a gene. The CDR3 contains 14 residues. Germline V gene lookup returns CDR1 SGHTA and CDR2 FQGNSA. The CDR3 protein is CASSSDRGVYGYTF. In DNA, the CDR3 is TGTGCCAGCAGCTCGGACAGGGGTGTCTATGGCTACACCTTC.

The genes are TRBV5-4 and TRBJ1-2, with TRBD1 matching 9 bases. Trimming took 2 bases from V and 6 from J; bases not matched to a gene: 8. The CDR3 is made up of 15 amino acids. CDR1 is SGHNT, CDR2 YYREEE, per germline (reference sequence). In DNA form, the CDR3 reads TGTGCCAGCAGCTTAGGGGACAGGGATTTTGATGGCTACACCTTC. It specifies CASSLGDRDFDGYTF.

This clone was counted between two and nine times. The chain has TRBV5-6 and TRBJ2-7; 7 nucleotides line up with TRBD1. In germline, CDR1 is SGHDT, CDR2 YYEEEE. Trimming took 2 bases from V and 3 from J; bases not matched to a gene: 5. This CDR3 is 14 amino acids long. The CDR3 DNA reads TGTGCCAGCAGCTTCGGACAGGCGAACTACGAGCAGTACTTC. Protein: CASSFGQANYEQYF.

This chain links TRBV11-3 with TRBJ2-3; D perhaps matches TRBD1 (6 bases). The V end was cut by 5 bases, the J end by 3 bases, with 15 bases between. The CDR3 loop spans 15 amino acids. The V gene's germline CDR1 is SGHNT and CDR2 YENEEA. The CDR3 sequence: CASSPRTEGTDTQYF. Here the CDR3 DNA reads TGTGCCAGCAGCCCGCGGACAGAGGGGACAGATACGCAGTATTTT. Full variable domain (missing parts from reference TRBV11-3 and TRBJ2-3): EAGVVQSPRYKIIEKKQPVAFWCNPISGHNTLYWYLQNLGQGPELLIRYENEEAVDDSQLPKDRFSAERLKGVDSTLKIQPAELGDSAVYLCASSPRTEGTDTQYFGPGTRLTVL.

CDR3 nucleotides: TGTGCCAGCAGCTTCCTAAACAGGGGGCCCGTCGAGCAGTACTTC. Its translation: CASSFLNRGPVEQYF. The chain has TRBV11-3 and TRBJ2-7, with 9 bases lining up with TRBD1. Germline V gene lookup returns CDR1 SGHNT and CDR2 YENEEA. The CDR3 has 15 residues. The trim removed 3 bases at V and 6 bases at J, leaving 9 bases unmatched.

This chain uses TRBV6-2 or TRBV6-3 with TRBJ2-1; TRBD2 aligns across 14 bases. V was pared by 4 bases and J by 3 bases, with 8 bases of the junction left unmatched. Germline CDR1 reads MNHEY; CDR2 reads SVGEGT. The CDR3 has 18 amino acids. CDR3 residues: CASSFRTSGRSYYNEQFF. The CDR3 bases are TGTGCCAGCAGTTTCAGGACTAGCGGGAGGAGCTACTACAATGAGCAGTTCTTC.

The CDR3 loop is CASSFQGTGELFF. Here the CDR3 DNA reads TGTGCCAGCAGTTTCCAGGGGACCGGGGAGCTGTTTTTT. The chain couples TRBV25-1 to TRBJ2-2; tentatively, D is TRBD1 (6 bases). The V and J ends lost 5 bases and 5 bases respectively, with 9 bases between them. The CDR3 consists of 13 residues. Germline CDR1 MGHDK, CDR2 SYGVNS.

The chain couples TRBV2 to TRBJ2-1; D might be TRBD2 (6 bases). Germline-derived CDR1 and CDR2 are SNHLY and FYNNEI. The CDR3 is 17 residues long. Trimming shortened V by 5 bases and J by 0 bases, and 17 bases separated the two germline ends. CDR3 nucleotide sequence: TGTGCCAGCAGTCCGTTCATAGCGGATGTCTCCTACAATGAGCAGTTCTTC. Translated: CASSPFIADVSYNEQFF.

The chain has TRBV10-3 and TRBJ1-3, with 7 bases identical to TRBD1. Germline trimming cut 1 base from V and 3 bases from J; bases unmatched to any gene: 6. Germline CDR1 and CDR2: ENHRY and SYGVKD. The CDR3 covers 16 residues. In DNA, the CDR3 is TGTGCCATCAGTGAGTTCGAAGGGGGCGGTGGAAACACCATATATTTT. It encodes CAISEFEGGGGNTIYF.

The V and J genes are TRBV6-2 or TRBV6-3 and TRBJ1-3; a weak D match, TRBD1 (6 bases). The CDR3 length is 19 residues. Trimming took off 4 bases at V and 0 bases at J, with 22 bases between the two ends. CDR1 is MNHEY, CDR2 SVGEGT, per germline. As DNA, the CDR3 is TGTGCCAGCAGTTTGATGGGACACCTGGAGAACTACTCTGGAAACACCATATATTTT. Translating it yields CASSLMGHLENYSGNTIYF.

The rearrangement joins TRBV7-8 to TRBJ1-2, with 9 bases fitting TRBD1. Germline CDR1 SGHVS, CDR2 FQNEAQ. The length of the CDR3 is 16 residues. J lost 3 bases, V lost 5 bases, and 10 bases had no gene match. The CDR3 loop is CASSGDRGKGDYGYTF. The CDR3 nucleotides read TGTGCCAGCAGCGGAGACAGGGGGAAAGGCGACTATGGCTACACCTTC. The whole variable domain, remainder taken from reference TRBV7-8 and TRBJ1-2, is GAGVSQSPRYKVAKRGQDVALRCDPISGHVSLFWYQQALGQGPEFLTYFQNEAQLDKSGLPSDRFFAERPEGSVSTLKIQRTQQEDSAVYLCASSGDRGKGDYGYTFGSGTRLTVV.

The CDR3 protein is CASSNRQGPSNTGELFF. The CDR3, as DNA: TGTGCCAGCAGCAATAGACAGGGGCCCTCGAACACCGGGGAGCTGTTTTTT. The V and J genes are TRBV7-3 and TRBJ2-2, with TRBD1 matching over 8 bases. The germline CDR1 and CDR2 sequences are SGHTA and FQGTGA. The ends lost 5 bases at V and 0 bases at J; junction bases unmatched: 8. The CDR3 is 17 residues long.

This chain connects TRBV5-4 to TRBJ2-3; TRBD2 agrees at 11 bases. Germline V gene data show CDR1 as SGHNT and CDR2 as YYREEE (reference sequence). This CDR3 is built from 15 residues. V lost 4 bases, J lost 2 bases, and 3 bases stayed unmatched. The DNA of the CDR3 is TGTGCCAGCAGCCGACTAGCGGGAAACACAGATACGCAGTATTTT. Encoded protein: CASSRLAGNTDTQYF.

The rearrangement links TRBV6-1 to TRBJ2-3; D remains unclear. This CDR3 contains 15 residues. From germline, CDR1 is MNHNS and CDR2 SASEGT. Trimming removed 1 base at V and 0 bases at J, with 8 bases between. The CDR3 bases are TGTGCCAGCAGTGAAGGACTCGGGAGCACAGATACGCAGTATTTT. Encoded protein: CASSEGLGSTDTQYF.

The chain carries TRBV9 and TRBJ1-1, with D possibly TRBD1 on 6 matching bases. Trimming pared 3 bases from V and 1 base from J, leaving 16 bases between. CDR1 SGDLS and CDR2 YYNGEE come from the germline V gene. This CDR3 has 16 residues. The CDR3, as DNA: TGTGCCAGCAGCGCGGGCCAGGGGTGGTCGAACACTGAAGCTTTCTTT. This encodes CASSAGQGWSNTEAFF.

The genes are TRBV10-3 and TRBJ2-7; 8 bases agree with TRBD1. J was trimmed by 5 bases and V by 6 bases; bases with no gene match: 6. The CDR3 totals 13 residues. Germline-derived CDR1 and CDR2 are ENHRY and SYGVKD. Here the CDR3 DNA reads TGTGCCATCAGGGGACAGGTACCGGACGAGCAGTACTTC. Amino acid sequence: CAIRGQVPDEQYF.

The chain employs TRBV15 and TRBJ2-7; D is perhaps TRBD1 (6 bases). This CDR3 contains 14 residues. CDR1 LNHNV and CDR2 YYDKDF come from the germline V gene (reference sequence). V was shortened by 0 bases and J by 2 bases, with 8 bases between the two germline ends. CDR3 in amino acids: CATSRDQGPYEQYF. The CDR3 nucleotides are TGTGCCACCAGCAGAGATCAGGGGCCCTACGAGCAGTACTTC.

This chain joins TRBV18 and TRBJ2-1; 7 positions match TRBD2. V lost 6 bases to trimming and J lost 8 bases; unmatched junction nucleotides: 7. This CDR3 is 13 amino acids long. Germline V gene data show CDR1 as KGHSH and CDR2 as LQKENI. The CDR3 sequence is CASSGDAGDEQFF. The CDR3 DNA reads TGTGCCAGCTCGGGGGACGCGGGGGATGAGCAGTTCTTC. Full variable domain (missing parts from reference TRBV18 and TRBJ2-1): NAGVMQNPRHLVRRRGQEARLRCSPMKGHSHVYWYRQLPEEGLKFMVYLQKENIIDESGMPKERFSAEFPKEGPSILRIQQVVRGDSAAYFCASSGDAGDEQFFGPGTRLTVL.

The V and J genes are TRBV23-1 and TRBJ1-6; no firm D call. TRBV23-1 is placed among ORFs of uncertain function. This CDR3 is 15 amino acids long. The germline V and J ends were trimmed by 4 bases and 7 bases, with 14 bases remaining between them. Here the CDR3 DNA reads TGCGCCAGCAGTCGACCCACCCTGGGCAATTCACCCCTCCACTTT. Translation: CASSRPTLGNSPLHF.

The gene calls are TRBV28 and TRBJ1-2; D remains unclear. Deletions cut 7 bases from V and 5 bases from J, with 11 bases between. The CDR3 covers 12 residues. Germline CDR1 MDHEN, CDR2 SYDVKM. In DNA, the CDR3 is TGTGCCAGCAACTCCGGGGAGTATGGCTACACCTTC. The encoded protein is CASNSGEYGYTF.

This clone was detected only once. The CDR3 region is CATGDSQGGTQYF. The CDR3, as DNA: TGTGCCACCGGGGACAGCCAGGGGGGGACCCAGTACTTC. This chain uses TRBV6-5 with TRBJ2-5, with D perhaps matching TRBD1 (7 bases). Trimming shortened V by 10 bases and J by 7 bases, and 19 bases separated the two germline ends. CDR3 length: 13 amino acids. Germline CDR1 MNHEY, CDR2 SVGAGI.